A single sample is the source of the 18 T cell receptor beta chains below, sequenced in a study of a mutant IDH1 vaccine in newly diagnosed glioma. Time point of the sample: week 23, last vaccination. Each dose of the vaccine consisted of 300 ug of mutant IDH1 20-mer peptide, with topical imiquimod. The assay was immunoSEQ multiplex PCR, and TCRdb's table has in-frame clones only and misses some. The sample has around 60,000 clones, about 85% seen once. No antigens are known for them. The sequencing used PBMCs, collected from a glioma patient whose treatment included an IDH1 peptide vaccine. The receptor set was obtained from a man younger than 45 with glioma.

The rearrangement links TRBV4-2 to TRBJ2-6; D perhaps matches TRBD2 (5 bases). Germline V lookup: CDR1 LGHNA, CDR2 YNFKEQ. The CDR3 consists of 16 residues. The ends were cut back, 3 bases at V and 2 bases at J, with 11 bases in the middle. As DNA, the CDR3 is TGTGCCAGCAGCCAGGAAGCTAGCACTGGGGCCAACGTCCTGACTTTC. This translates into CASSQEASTGANVLTF.

The V and J genes are TRBV29-1 and TRBJ1-2; 7 nucleotides align to TRBD1. The germline gives CDR1 SQVTM, CDR2 ANQGSEA. The V and J ends lost 5 bases and 4 bases, in that order; junction bases with no gene match: 7. The CDR3 spans 13 residues. DNA for the CDR3: TGCAGCGTTCAGACAGGGCGAGGCTATGGCTACACCTTC. Protein product: CSVQTGRGYGYTF.

A remark on this clone: One end of the junction fails to match germline, which may point to a read error. Here the CDR3 DNA reads TGTGCCAGCAGCGAAGAAAGGGGGCCGGGAATCTTC. Encoded protein: CASSEERGPGIF. This chain uses TRBV6-4 with TRBJ2-1; 7 nucleotides agree with TRBD1. CDR3 size: 12 residues. Germline CDR1 and CDR2: MRHNA and SNTAGT.

The chain uses TRBV9 and TRBJ2-2, with TRBD2 matching 9 bases. Germline V lookup: CDR1 SGDLS, CDR2 YYNGEE. The CDR3 has 17 amino acids. V lost 0 bases, J lost 4 bases, and 7 bases stayed unmatched. This CDR3 reads CASSVGWVAGATGELFF. The CDR3 DNA is TGTGCCAGCAGCGTAGGGTGGGTAGCGGGGGCCACCGGGGAGCTGTTTTTT. Variable domain in full (rest from reference TRBV9 and TRBJ2-2): DSGVTQTPKHLITATGQRVTLRCSPRSGDLSVYWYQQSLDQGLQFLIQYYNGEERAKGNILERFSAQQFPDLHSELNLSSLELGDSALYFCASSVGWVAGATGELFFGEGSRLTVL.

The gene calls are TRBV18 and TRBJ2-1; 11 bases map to TRBD2. Looked up from germline, CDR1 is KGHSH and CDR2 is LQKENI. V lost 9 bases and J lost 8; bases outside the gene matches: 9. The CDR3 is 14 residues long. The CDR3 nucleotides read TGTGCCAGTTTTCGACTAGCGGGGATCGATGAGCAGTTCTTC. Translated, it gives CASFRLAGIDEQFF.

The chain is built from TRBV4-1 and TRBJ1-3, with D possibly being TRBD1 (6 bases). Per the germline V gene, CDR1 is MGHRA and CDR2 is YSYEKL. The V gene lost 1 base and the J gene lost 5 bases, with 15 bases spanning the gap. The CDR3 contains 16 residues. The CDR3: CASSQGVGTPRNTIYF. The CDR3, as DNA: TGCGCCAGCAGCCAAGGGGTCGGGACACCTAGAAACACCATATATTTT.

This clone was observed a single time. This chain connects TRBV11-2 to TRBJ2-3; TRBD2 agrees at 9 bases. Germline V gives CDR1 SGHAT, CDR2 FQNNGV. This CDR3 region has 16 residues. Trimming took 1 base from V and 0 from J; bases not matched to a gene: 2. This CDR3 is CASSLGAGGSTDTQYF. The DNA of the CDR3 is TGTGCCAGCAGCTTAGGAGCGGGGGGCAGCACAGATACGCAGTATTTT.

V usage is TRBV11-2 and J usage is TRBJ1-1, with TRBD1 as a possible D gene (5 bases). Trimming shortened V by 3 bases and J by 6 bases, and 11 bases separated the two germline ends. The germline gives CDR1 SGHAT, CDR2 FQNNGV. The CDR3 loop spans 13 amino acids. CDR3 protein: CASSFTGLPEAFF. For the CDR3, the DNA is TGTGCCAGCAGCTTTACAGGCCTGCCTGAAGCTTTCTTT.

The rearrangement links TRBV28 to TRBJ2-5; either TRBD1 or TRBD2 may fit D (5 bases each). V was clipped by 6 bases and J by 3 bases, with 17 bases between them. CDR1 and CDR2 from the germline V gene are MDHEN and SYDVKM. There are 15 residues in the CDR3. The CDR3 here is CASSPLGRGEETQYF. The CDR3 bases are TGTGCCAGCAGCCCCTTAGGGCGAGGGGAAGAGACCCAGTACTTC.

The J gene is TRBJ2-1, the V gene TRBV28; the D gene could be TRBD1 or TRBD2 (5 bases each). V lost 3 bases, J lost 6 bases, and 12 bases lay in between. The CDR3 consists of 14 residues. From germline, CDR1 is MDHEN and CDR2 SYDVKM. This chain's CDR3 is CASSFGDGLNEQFF. CDR3 bases: TGTGCCAGCAGTTTCGGGGACGGACTCAATGAGCAGTTCTTC.

The genes are TRBV2 and TRBJ2-3, with unresolved D. Trimming took 6 bases from V and 0 from J, leaving 4 bases between them. This CDR3 is 12 amino acids long. The germline V gene encodes CDR1 SNHLY and CDR2 FYNNEI. In DNA form, the CDR3 reads TGTGCCAGCAGGTCGAGCACAGATACGCAGTATTTT. Amino acids: CASRSSTDTQYF.

The chain links TRBV4-1 to TRBJ1-4; TRBD1 matches 12 bases. There are 16 residues in the CDR3. After removal of 5 bases from V and 8 bases from J, the junction contained 9 bases not matched to a gene. Germline assignment: CDR1 MGHRA and CDR2 YSYEKL. The CDR3 here is CASSAPGTGGTEKLFF. The CDR3 DNA is TGCGCCAGCAGCGCTCCCGGGACAGGGGGCACGGAAAAACTGTTTTTT.

The rearrangement joins TRBV6-5 to TRBJ2-7; D not certain. V was cut by 3 bases and J by 0 bases, with 12 bases left in between. CDR1 and CDR2 from the germline V gene are MNHEY and SVGAGI. This CDR3 region has 15 residues. The CDR3 nucleotides are TGTGCCAGCAGTTATAAGGTCTCGGGCTCCTACGAGCAGTACTTC. It translates to CASSYKVSGSYEQYF.

This clone was picked up one time. The chain links TRBV7-9 to TRBJ2-7; TRBD1 agrees at 10 bases. The CDR3 contains 14 residues. Trimming removed 4 bases from V and 6 bases from J; junction bases left unmatched: 6. The V gene's germline CDR1 is SEHNR and CDR2 FQNEAQ (reference sequence). The CDR3 bases are TGTGCCAGCAGCTCGACAGGGGGCGAATTCGAGCAGTACTTC. Protein: CASSSTGGEFEQYF.

The rearrangement uses TRBV6-6 and TRBJ1-1, with D possibly being TRBD1 (6 bases). Per germline, CDR1 MNHNY and CDR2 SVGAGI (reference sequence). V lost 6 bases, J lost 5 bases, and 16 bases lay in between. This CDR3 is built from 14 residues. The CDR3 reads CASSLRGGGTEAFF. The CDR3 DNA follows: TGTGCCAGCAGCCTCAGGGGCGGTGGGACTGAAGCTTTCTTT.

The chain employs TRBV28 and TRBJ2-1; TRBD1 is a possible D gene (6 bases). The length of the CDR3 is 17 residues. V gave up 5 bases and J gave up 1 base, with 18 bases separating them. Germline CDR1 reads MDHEN; CDR2 reads SYDVKM. Written as DNA, the CDR3 is TGTGCCAGCAGTCTGTCCCTCCGGGACACGTCCTACAATGAGCAGTTCTTC. Translating gives CASSLSLRDTSYNEQFF.

The sample holds one count of this clone. The chain uses TRBV6-8 and TRBJ2-5; D assignment may be TRBD1 or TRBD2 (5 bases each). CDR1 MNHGY and CDR2 SAAAGT come from the germline V gene. The CDR3 has 13 residues. Deletions cut 6 bases from V and 3 bases from J, with 11 bases between. In DNA, the CDR3 is TGTGCCAGCAGACCCCAGGGAGAAGAGACCCAGTACTTC. Protein sequence: CASRPQGEETQYF.

The chain has TRBV13 and TRBJ2-5, with a weak D call TRBD1 (6 bases). Deletions cut 1 base from V and 5 bases from J, with 20 bases between. In germline, CDR1 is PRHDT, CDR2 FYEKMQ (reference sequence). This CDR3 has 17 amino acids. CDR3 in amino acids: CASSLVLQGRGRETQYF. For the CDR3, the DNA is TGTGCCAGCAGCTTAGTGTTGCAGGGGCGAGGGCGGGAGACCCAGTACTTC.